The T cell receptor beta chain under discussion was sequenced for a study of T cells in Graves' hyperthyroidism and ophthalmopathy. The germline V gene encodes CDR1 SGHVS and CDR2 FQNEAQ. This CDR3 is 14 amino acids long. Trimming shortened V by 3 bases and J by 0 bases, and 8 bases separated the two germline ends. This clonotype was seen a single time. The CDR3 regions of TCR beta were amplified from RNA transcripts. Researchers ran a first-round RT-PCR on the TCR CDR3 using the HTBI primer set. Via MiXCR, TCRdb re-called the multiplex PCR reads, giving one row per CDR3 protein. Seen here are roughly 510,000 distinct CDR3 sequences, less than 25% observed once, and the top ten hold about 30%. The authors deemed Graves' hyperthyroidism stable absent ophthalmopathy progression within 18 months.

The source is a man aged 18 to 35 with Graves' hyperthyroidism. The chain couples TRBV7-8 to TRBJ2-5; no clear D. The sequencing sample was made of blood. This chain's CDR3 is CASSFTDYQETQYF. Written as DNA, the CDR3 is TGTGCCAGCAGCTTCACAGATTACCAAGAGACCCAGTACTTC. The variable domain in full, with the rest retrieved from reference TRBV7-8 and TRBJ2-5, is GAGVSQSPRYKVAKRGQDVALRCDPISGHVSLFWYQQALGQGPEFLTYFQNEAQLDKSGLPSDRFFAERPEGSVSTLKIQRTQQEDSAVYLCASSFTDYQETQYFGPGTRLLVL.